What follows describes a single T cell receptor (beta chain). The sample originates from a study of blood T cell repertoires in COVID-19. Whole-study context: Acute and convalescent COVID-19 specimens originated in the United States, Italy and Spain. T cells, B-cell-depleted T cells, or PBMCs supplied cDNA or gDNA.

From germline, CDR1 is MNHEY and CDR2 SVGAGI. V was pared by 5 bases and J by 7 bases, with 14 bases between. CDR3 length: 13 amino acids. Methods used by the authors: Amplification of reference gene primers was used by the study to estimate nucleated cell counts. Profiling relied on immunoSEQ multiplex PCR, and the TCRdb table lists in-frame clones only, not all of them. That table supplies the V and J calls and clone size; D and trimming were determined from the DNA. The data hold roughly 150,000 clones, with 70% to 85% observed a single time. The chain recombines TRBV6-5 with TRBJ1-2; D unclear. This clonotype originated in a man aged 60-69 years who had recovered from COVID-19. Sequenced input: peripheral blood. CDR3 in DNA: TGTGCCAGCAGTATAGACCGGACTGGTGGCTACACCTTC. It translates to CASSIDRTGGYTF.